This is a list of T cell receptor beta chains from one sample in a study of cytomegalovirus exposure and HLA in healthy donors. Repertoires were generated with immunoSEQ multiplex PCR, while TCRdb's copy carries only in-frame clones and drops some. This sample has about 120,000 clones; roughly 90% occur once, and the top ten carry about 6%. The specimen was PBMCs. The receptors were gathered from a young woman in good health and CMV-seropositive. Both conserved end residues are part of each CDR3. A D gene is named only where the DNA matches it firmly. Size tells how often a clone was seen (once, few, many) or the class of an expanded clone, and some rows leave it out.

NA,TRBV4-2,few,TRBJ2-4,CASSQEWRKNIQYF,TGTGCCAGCAGCCAAGAATGGAGGAAAAACATTCAGTACTTC
TRBD2,TRBV11-2,NA,TRBJ2-1,CASSSSSGRIREQFF,TGTGCCAGCAGCTCGTCTAGCGGGAGAATTCGAGAGCAGTTCTTC
TRBD2,TRBV7-9,NA,TRBJ2-1,CASSLSVQVWDPRGVQFF,TGTGCCAGCAGCTTATCCGTTCAGGTTTGGGACCCCCGGGGGGTGCAGTTCTTC
TRBD2,TRBV4-2,NA,TRBJ2-2,CASSQDASGGANTGELFF,TGTGCCAGCAGCCAAGACGCTAGCGGGGGGGCGAACACCGGGGAGCTGTTTTTT
TRBD2,TRBV5-4,NA,TRBJ2-3,CASTSGRGTDTQYF,TGTGCCAGCACGAGCGGGAGGGGCACAGATACGCAGTATTTT
TRBD1,TRBV10-3,once,TRBJ2-1,CASSAGDRGKGEQFF,TGTGCCTCCTCGGCAGGGGACAGGGGTAAGGGTGAGCAGTTCTTC
NA,TRBV9,NA,TRBJ1-1,CASSPVQGITEAFF,TGTGCCAGCAGCCCGGTACAGGGTATCACTGAAGCTTTCTTT
NA,TRBV4-1,few,TRBJ2-2,CASSQVNMGWAGELFF,TGCGCCAGCAGCCAAGTTAATATGGGCTGGGCCGGGGAGCTGTTTTTT
TRBD1,TRBV5-1,NA,TRBJ1-6,CASSTSTGLNSPLHF,TGCGCCAGCAGCACCTCGACAGGGTTAAATTCACCCCTCCACTTT
NA,TRBV6-1,NA,TRBJ1-4,CASSPGSGIEKLFF,TGTGCCAGCAGTCCCGGGTCCGGGATCGAAAAACTGTTTTTT
NA,TRBV6-4,NA,TRBJ2-7,CASSDSKTPRAYEQYF,TGTGCCAGCAGTGACTCGAAGACCCCGAGGGCCTACGAGCAGTACTTC
NA,TRBV10-3,NA,TRBJ2-5,CAISVGGSQETQYF,TGTGCCATCAGTGTAGGAGGCAGCCAAGAGACCCAGTACTTC
TRBD1,TRBV27,NA,TRBJ1-5,CASSSGQGEYSNQPQHF,TGTGCCAGCAGTTCGGGACAGGGGGAATATAGCAATCAGCCCCAGCATTTT
TRBD1,TRBV5-1,NA,TRBJ1-2,CASSYGQGGYTF,TGCGCCAGCAGCTACGGACAGGGGGGCTACACCTTC
TRBD2,TRBV30,NA,TRBJ2-7,CAWSVTSVAEQYF,TGTGCCTGGAGTGTAACTAGCGTCGCCGAGCAGTACTTC
TRBD1,TRBV7-9,few,TRBJ1-2,CASSQQGSGYTF,TGTGCCAGCAGCCAACAGGGGAGTGGCTACACCTTC
NA,TRBV5-6,NA,TRBJ1-6,CASTQRGQRLNSPLHF,TGTGCCAGCACCCAGAGAGGACAGCGACTCAATTCACCCCTCCACTTT
TRBD1,TRBV5-1,many,TRBJ1-1,CASSLGQESRQAFF,TGCGCCAGCAGCCTCGGACAGGAATCACGCCAAGCTTTCTTT
NA,TRBV4-2,NA,TRBJ2-7,CASSQQTGMAYEQYF,TGTGCCAGCAGCCAGCAGACAGGAATGGCCTACGAGCAGTACTTC
TRBD1,TRBV7-6,NA,TRBJ2-7,CASSLDDRGSGEQYF,TGTGCCAGCAGCTTGGACGACAGGGGGTCCGGCGAGCAGTACTTC
NA,TRBV5-4,NA,TRBJ2-1,CASSLVRGRLDEQFF,TGTGCCAGCAGCTTGGTCCGGGGGAGGCTAGATGAGCAGTTCTTC
NA,TRBV7-9,NA,TRBJ1-1,CASSLEGGTEAFF,TGTGCCAGCAGCTTAGAGGGAGGGACTGAAGCTTTCTTT
NA,TRBV5-4,NA,TRBJ2-6,CASSLGGSGANVLTF,TGTGCCAGCAGCTTGGGAGGAAGTGGGGCCAACGTCCTGACTTTC
NA,TRBV27,once,TRBJ2-3,CASSSTRVAGSTDTQYF,TGTGCCAGCAGTTCAACCAGGGTGGCGGGGAGCACAGATACGCAGTATTTT
NA,TRBV5-1,NA,TRBJ2-7,CASSLEGVYEQYF,TGCGCCAGCAGCTTGGAGGGGGTCTACGAGCAGTACTTC
TRBD2,TRBV30,once,TRBJ2-2,CAWSTGGSRELFF,TGTGCCTGGAGTACCGGGGGGTCCAGGGAGCTGTTTTTT
NA,TRBV7-8,NA,TRBJ2-1,CASSLGPRVGSFF,TGTGCCAGCAGCCTTGGCCCGAGGGTAGGGTCGTTCTTC
TRBD1,TRBV28,NA,TRBJ2-1,CASSAQGAGYNEQFF,TGTGCCAGCAGTGCCCAGGGGGCAGGCTACAATGAGCAGTTCTTC
TRBD1,TRBV7-9,NA,TRBJ2-1,CASSSPGQWEQFF,TGTGCCAGCAGCTCCCCGGGACAGTGGGAGCAGTTCTTC
TRBD1,TRBV19,once,TRBJ1-5,CASSGTGGRSNQPQHF,TGTGCCAGTAGTGGGACAGGAGGTCGTAGCAATCAGCCCCAGCATTTT
TRBD1,TRBV9,once,TRBJ2-2,CASSAGQGAGELFF,TGTGCCAGCAGCGCGGGACAGGGGGCCGGGGAGCTGTTTTTT
NA,TRBV9,NA,TRBJ2-7,CASSVAGTILDEQYF,TGTGCCAGCAGCGTAGCGGGGACAATTTTGGACGAGCAGTACTTC
NA,TRBV28,NA,TRBJ2-7,CASSLTVSYEQYF,TGTGCCAGCAGTTTGACAGTCTCCTACGAGCAGTACTTC
TRBD2,TRBV30,NA,TRBJ2-1,CAWSLGLGVPRSYNEQFF,TGTGCCTGGAGTTTGGGACTAGGGGTCCCTCGGTCCTACAATGAGCAGTTCTTC
NA,TRBV30,NA,TRBJ1-1,CAWSYMNTEAFF,TGTGCCTGGAGTTATATGAACACTGAAGCTTTCTTT
NA,TRBV6-6,few,TRBJ1-3,CASSPAGAGNTIYF,TGTGCCAGCAGTCCCGCGGGGGCTGGAAACACCATATATTTT
NA,TRBV2,many,TRBJ2-7,CASSHVLDSQYF,TGTGCCAGCAGCCACGTGCTAGACAGTCAGTACTTC
NA,TRBV5-6,NA,TRBJ2-5,CASSLELKETQYF,TGTGCCAGCAGCTTGGAGCTCAAAGAGACCCAGTACTTC
TRBD2,TRBV9,NA,TRBJ2-1,CASSVGAGGYNEQFF,TGTGCCAGCAGCGTAGGGGCGGGAGGGTACAATGAGCAGTTCTTC
TRBD1,TRBV28,once,TRBJ1-2,CASSWDREKGYTF,TGTGCCAGCAGTTGGGACAGGGAGAAGGGCTACACCTTC
NA,TRBV5-4,once,TRBJ2-1,CASSLGLLNNEQFF,TGTGCCAGCAGCTTGGGTTTATTAAACAATGAGCAGTTCTTC
NA,TRBV27,NA,TRBJ2-2,CASSLVGGAGELFF,TGTGCCAGCAGTTTAGTAGGGGGGGCCGGGGAGCTGTTTTTT
TRBD2,TRBV5-8,NA,TRBJ2-7,CASSSGLAGGEQYF,TGTGCCAGCAGCTCGGGACTAGCGGGAGGCGAGCAGTACTTC
TRBD1,TRBV6-1,once,TRBJ1-2,CASSGGQAVYGYTF,TGTGCCAGCAGTGGAGGACAGGCGGTCTATGGCTACACCTTC